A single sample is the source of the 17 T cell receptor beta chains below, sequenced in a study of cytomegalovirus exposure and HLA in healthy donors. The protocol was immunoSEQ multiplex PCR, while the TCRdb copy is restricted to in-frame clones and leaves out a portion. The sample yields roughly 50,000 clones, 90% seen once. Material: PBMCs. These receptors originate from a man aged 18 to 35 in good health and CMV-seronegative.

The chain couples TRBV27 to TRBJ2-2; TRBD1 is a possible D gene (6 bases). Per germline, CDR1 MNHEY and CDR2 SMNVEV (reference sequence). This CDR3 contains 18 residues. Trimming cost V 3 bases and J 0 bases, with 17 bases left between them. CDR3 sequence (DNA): TGTGCCAGCAGTTTCGGGCTGTCCAGGGGCCCGAACACCGGGGAGCTGTTTTTT. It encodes CASSFGLSRGPNTGELFF.

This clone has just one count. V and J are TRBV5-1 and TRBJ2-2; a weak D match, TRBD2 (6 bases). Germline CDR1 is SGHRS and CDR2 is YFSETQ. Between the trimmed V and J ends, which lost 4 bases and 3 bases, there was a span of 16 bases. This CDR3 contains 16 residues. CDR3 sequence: CASSVNSGSYTGELFF. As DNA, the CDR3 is TGCGCCAGCAGCGTAAACTCCGGGAGTTACACCGGGGAGCTGTTTTTT.

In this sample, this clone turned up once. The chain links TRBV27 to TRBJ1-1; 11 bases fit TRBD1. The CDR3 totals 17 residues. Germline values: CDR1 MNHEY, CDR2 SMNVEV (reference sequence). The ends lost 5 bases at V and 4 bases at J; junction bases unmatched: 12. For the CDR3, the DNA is TGTGCCAGCAGTGAGTTGGACAGGGGGCATTGGGGCACTGAAGCTTTCTTT. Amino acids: CASSELDRGHWGTEAFF.

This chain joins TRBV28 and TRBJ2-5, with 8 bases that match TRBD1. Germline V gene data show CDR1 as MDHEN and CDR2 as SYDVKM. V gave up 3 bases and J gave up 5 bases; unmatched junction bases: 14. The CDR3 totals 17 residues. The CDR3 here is CASSLGPGQEGTETQYF. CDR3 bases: TGTGCCAGCAGTTTGGGGCCGGGACAGGAAGGCACGGAGACCCAGTACTTC.

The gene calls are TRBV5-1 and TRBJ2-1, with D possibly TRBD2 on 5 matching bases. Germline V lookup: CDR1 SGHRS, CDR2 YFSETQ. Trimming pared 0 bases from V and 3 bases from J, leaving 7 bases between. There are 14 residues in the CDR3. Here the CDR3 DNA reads TGCGCCAGCAGCTTGGGGGAGAACTACAATGAGCAGTTCTTC. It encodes CASSLGENYNEQFF.

CDR3 nucleotides: TGTGCCAGCAGTTCGAAACAGGGGAACACTGAAGCTTTCTTT. It yields the protein CASSSKQGNTEAFF. This chain connects TRBV7-8 to TRBJ1-1; the D gene is possibly TRBD1 (6 bases). Germline loops: CDR1 SGHVS, CDR2 FQNEAQ. V gave up 6 bases and J gave up 1 base, with 12 bases separating them. The CDR3 has 14 amino acids.

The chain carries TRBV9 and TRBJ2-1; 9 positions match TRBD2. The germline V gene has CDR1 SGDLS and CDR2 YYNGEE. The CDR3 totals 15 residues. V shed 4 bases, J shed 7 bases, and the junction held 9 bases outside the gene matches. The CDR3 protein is CASSPLAGWGNEQFF. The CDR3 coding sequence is TGTGCCAGCAGCCCTCTAGCGGGATGGGGGAATGAGCAGTTCTTC.

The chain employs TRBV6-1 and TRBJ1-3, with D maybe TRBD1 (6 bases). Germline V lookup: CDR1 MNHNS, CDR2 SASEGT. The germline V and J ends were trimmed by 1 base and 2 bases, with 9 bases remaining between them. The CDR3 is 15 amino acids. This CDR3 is CASSEVRGTGNTIYF. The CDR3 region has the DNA TGTGCCAGCAGTGAAGTCAGGGGCACTGGAAACACCATATATTTT.

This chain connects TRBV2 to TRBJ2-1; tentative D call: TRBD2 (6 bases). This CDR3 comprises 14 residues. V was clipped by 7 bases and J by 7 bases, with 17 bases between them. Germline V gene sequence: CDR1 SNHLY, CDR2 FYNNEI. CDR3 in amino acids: CASNKGKAGNEQFF. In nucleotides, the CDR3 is TGTGCCAGCAATAAGGGGAAGGCGGGAAATGAGCAGTTCTTC.

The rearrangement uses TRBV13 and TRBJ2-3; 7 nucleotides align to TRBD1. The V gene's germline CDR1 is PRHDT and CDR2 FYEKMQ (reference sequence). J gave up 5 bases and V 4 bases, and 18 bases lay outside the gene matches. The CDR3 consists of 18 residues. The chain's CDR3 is CASSSEVDRDIVEDTQYF. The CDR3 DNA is TGTGCCAGCAGCTCAGAGGTCGACAGGGACATTGTTGAAGATACGCAGTATTTT.

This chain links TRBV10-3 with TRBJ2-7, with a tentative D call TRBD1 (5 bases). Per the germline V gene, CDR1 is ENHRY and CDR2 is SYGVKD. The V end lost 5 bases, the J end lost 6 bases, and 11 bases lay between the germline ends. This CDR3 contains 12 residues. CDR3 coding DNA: TGTGCCATCAGTTTCCAGGGTGCCGAGCAGTACTTC. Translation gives CAISFQGAEQYF.

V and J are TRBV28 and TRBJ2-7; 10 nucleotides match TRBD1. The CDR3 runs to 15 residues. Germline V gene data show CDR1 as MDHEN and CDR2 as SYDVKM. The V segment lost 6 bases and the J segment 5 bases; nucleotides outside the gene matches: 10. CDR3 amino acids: CASSPPGQGWDEQYF. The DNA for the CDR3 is TGTGCCAGCAGCCCTCCGGGACAGGGGTGGGACGAGCAGTACTTC.

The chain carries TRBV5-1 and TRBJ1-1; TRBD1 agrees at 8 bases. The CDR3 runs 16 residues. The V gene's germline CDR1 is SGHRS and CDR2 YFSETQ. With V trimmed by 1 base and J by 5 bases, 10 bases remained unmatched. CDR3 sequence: CASSLRTGRGVTEAFF. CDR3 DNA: TGCGCCAGCAGCTTGAGGACAGGGAGGGGGGTGACTGAAGCTTTCTTT.

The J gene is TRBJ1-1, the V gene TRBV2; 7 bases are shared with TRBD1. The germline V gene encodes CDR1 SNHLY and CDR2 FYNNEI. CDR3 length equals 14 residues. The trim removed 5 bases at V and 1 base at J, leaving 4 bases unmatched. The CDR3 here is CASSRTGQNTEAFF. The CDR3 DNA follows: TGTGCCAGCAGTCGGACAGGACAGAACACTGAAGCTTTCTTT.

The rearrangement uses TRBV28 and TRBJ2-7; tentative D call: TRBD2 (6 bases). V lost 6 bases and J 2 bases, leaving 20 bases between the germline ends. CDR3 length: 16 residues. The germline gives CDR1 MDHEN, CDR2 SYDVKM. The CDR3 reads CASRTPLRGTTYEQYF. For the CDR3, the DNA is TGTGCCAGCAGAACACCCCTCCGGGGGACGACCTACGAGCAGTACTTC.

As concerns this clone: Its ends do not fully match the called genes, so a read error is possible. The CDR3 coding sequence is TGTGCCAGCAGAGACGGACTAGCGGGTTACATTGAGCAGTTCTTC. This encodes CASRDGLAGYIEQFF. This sequence joins TRBV2 and TRBJ2-1; 11 bases agree with TRBD2. The CDR3 has 15 amino acids. CDR1 is SNHLY, CDR2 FYNNEI, per germline.

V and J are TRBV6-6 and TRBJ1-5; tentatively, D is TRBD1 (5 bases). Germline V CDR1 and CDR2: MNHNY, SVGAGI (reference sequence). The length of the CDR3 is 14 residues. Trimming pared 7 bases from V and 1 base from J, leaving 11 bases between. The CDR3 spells CASKGGDSNQPQHF. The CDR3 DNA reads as TGTGCCAGCAAAGGCGGGGACAGCAATCAGCCCCAGCATTTT.